Below, 31 T cell receptor beta chains from the same sample are listed, as sequenced in a study of circulating tumor DNA in untreated peripheral T-cell lymphoma. Some clones are missing from TCRdb's copy, which holds only in-frame ones; the method was immunoSEQ multiplex PCR. This sample carries 6,000 or so clones, 70% to 80% of them seen once, and the ten largest clones take over 25%. The sequenced sample consisted of tumor tissue. These receptors all stem from a human donor with peripheral T-cell lymphoma.

The V call is TRBV14, the J call TRBJ1-2; D is unresolved. Trimming stripped 1 base from V and 8 bases from J, with 11 bases between. This CDR3 has 13 residues. CDR1 is SGHDN and CDR2 is FVKESK in the germline V gene. CDR3 residues: CASSQVWVGGYTF. CDR3 DNA: TGTGCCAGCAGCCAAGTCTGGGTAGGCGGCTACACCTTC.

By frequency in the sample, this clone is medium-sized. The chain carries TRBV19 and TRBJ1-2, with a tentative D call TRBD1 (5 bases). Germline V gene data show CDR1 as LNHDA and CDR2 as SQIVND (reference sequence). V lost 1 base and J lost 4, with 13 bases in between. This CDR3 comprises 15 residues. The CDR3 bases are TGTGCCAGTAGTATAGGGCAGGGCCCTTTCTATGGCTACACCTTC. This translates into CASSIGQGPFYGYTF.

By sample share, this clone is medium-sized. The rearrangement links TRBV11-3 to TRBJ2-3; 11 bases map to TRBD2. This CDR3 region has 16 residues. The V segment lost 6 bases and the J segment 3 bases; nucleotides outside the gene matches: 8. In germline, CDR1 is SGHNT, CDR2 YENEEA. CDR3 coding DNA: TGTGCCAGCAGGATTCGTAGCGGGGGGGCGACAGATACGCAGTATTTT. It yields the protein CASRIRSGGATDTQYF.

The chain recombines TRBV6-7 with TRBJ1-2; D not resolved. TRBV6-7 is classed as an ORF, of uncertain function. The CDR3 contains 11 residues. V was shortened by 6 bases and J by 0 bases, with 2 bases between the two germline ends. DNA of the CDR3: TGTGCCAGCAGCGCTAACTATGGCTACACCTTC. Protein sequence: CASSANYGYTF.

This clone was seen a handful of times. V and J are TRBV19 and TRBJ2-2; D not certain. V was cut by 7 bases and J by 7 bases, with 7 bases left in between. Germline V gene sequence: CDR1 LNHDA, CDR2 SQIVND (reference sequence). The CDR3 totals 11 residues. CDR3 in DNA: TGTGCCAGTATGGCAGTCGGGGAGCTGTTTTTT. This sequence encodes CASMAVGELFF.

The V gene is TRBV5-1, the J gene TRBJ2-7, with 7 bases lining up with TRBD1. V trimming: 4 bases; J trimming: 2 bases; junction bases outside the gene matches: 6. Germline lookup yields CDR1 SGHRS and CDR2 YFSETQ. The CDR3 has 14 residues. CDR3 amino acids: CASSMGQSPYEQYF. CDR3 sequence (DNA): TGCGCCAGCAGCATGGGACAGAGCCCCTACGAGCAGTACTTC.

The V gene is TRBV5-1, the J gene TRBJ1-1; a possible D gene is TRBD1 (5 bases). V was pared by 1 base and J by 0 bases, with 10 bases between. The CDR3 runs 15 residues. Germline assignment: CDR1 SGHRS and CDR2 YFSETQ. CDR3 in amino acids: CASSLTRTMNTEAFF. Here the CDR3 DNA reads TGCGCCAGCAGCTTGACACGGACAATGAACACTGAAGCTTTCTTT.

The rearrangement joins TRBV5-8 to TRBJ2-7; possible D gene TRBD1, 6 bases. The germline V gene encodes CDR1 SGHTS and CDR2 YDEGEE. CDR3 length equals 13 residues. V lost 4 bases and J lost 3, with 11 bases in between. CDR3 loop: CASSDRDNYEQYF. CDR3 DNA sequence: TGTGCCAGCAGCGACCGGGACAACTACGAGCAGTACTTC. The full variable domain, its missing parts supplied by reference TRBV5-8 and TRBJ2-7, is EAGVTQSPTHLIKTRGQQATLRCSPISGHTSVYWYQQALGLGLQFLLWYDEGEERNRGNFPPRFSGRQFPNYSSELNVNALELEDSALYLCASSDRDNYEQYFGPGTRLTVT.

The gene calls are TRBV18 and TRBJ2-3; D may be TRBD2 (6 bases). Germline-derived CDR1 and CDR2 are KGHSH and LQKENI. The CDR3 consists of 14 residues. The germline V and J ends were trimmed by 5 bases and 1 base, with 10 bases remaining between them. CDR3 sequence reads: CASSSREGTDTQYF. For the CDR3, the DNA is TGTGCCAGCTCATCAAGGGAGGGCACAGATACGCAGTATTTT.

The chain couples TRBV6-7 to TRBJ1-2; the D gene is possibly TRBD1 (5 bases). TRBV6-7 is reported as an ORF; its role is uncertain. This CDR3 contains 13 residues. V was trimmed by 5 bases and J by 3 bases, leaving 10 bases between them. DNA for the CDR3: TGTGCCAGCAGTCGCGACAGTGACTATGGCTACACCTTC. Its protein product is CASSRDSDYGYTF.

This chain joins TRBV6-8 and TRBJ2-5; TRBD1 might be the D (6 bases). Trimming stripped 5 bases from V and 2 bases from J, with 9 bases between. CDR1 MNHGY and CDR2 SAAAGT come from the germline V gene. This CDR3 region has 13 residues. DNA of the CDR3: TGTGCCAGCAGTCAGGGGATTCAAGAGACCCAGTACTTC. This translates into CASSQGIQETQYF.

The genes are TRBV6-8 and TRBJ2-7, with 9 bases matching TRBD2. The CDR3 spans 14 residues. Per the germline V gene, CDR1 is MNHGY and CDR2 is SAAAGT. V lost 6 bases, J lost 0 bases, and 3 bases stayed unmatched. The CDR3 DNA follows: TGTGCCAGCAGCTATAGCGGGAGCTCCTACGAGCAGTACTTC. Translation gives CASSYSGSSYEQYF.

This clone is labeled medium-sized. This chain joins TRBV30 and TRBJ1-6, with D unresolved. The CDR3 contains 13 residues. Germline V gives CDR1 GTSNPN, CDR2 SVGIG (reference sequence). The CDR3 region is CAGGEFSNSPLHF. CDR3 DNA: TGTGCGGGCGGAGAGTTTAGTAATTCACCCCTCCACTTT. The full variable domain, its missing parts supplied by reference TRBV30 and TRBJ1-6, is SQTIHQWPATLVQPVGSPLSLECTVEGTSNPNLYWYRQAAGRGLQLLFYSVGIGQISSEVPQNLSASRPQDRQFILSSKKLLLSDSGFYLCAGGEFSNSPLHFGNGTRLTVT.

The chain carries TRBV1 and TRBJ1-4. TRBV1 constitutes a pseudogene. The CDR3 runs to 13 residues. CDR3 protein: CTSTFRFNEKLFF. The CDR3 DNA reads TGCACCAGCACCTTTAGGTTTAATGAAAAACTGTTTTTT.

V is TRBV19 and J is TRBJ1-1; D not resolved. CDR1 and CDR2 from the germline V gene are LNHDA and SQIVND (reference sequence). V lost 1 base to trimming and J lost 10 bases, with 10 bases between them. The CDR3 loop spans 12 amino acids. In DNA form, the CDR3 reads TGTGCCAGTAGTATAGTGGGGTTCGCAGCTTTCTTT. Encoded protein: CASSIVGFAAFF.

The chain joins TRBV7-6 to TRBJ1-2, with D hard to call. Germline V lookup: CDR1 SGHVS, CDR2 FNYEAQ. The CDR3 has 15 residues. V gave up 1 base and J gave up 5 bases, with 14 bases separating them. The CDR3, as DNA: TGTGCCAGCAGCTTAGTTGCAATGGATACATATGGCTACACCTTC. Its protein product is CASSLVAMDTYGYTF. Full variable domain (rest looked up from reference TRBV7-6 and TRBJ1-2): GAGVSQSPRYKVTKRGQDVALRCDPISGHVSLYWYRQALGQGPEFLTYFNYEAQQDKSGLPNDRFSAERPEGSISTLTIQRTEQRDSAMYRCASSLVAMDTYGYTFGSGTRLTVV.

The rearrangement links TRBV28 to TRBJ2-7; TRBD2 agrees at 7 bases. The CDR3 runs to 14 residues. Germline CDR1 is MDHEN and CDR2 is SYDVKM. The junction had 6 bases not matched to a gene; V was cut back by 3 bases and J by 4 bases. The CDR3 nucleotides are TGTGCCAGCAGTTTTCGTCACGGGGGGTACGAGCAGTACTTC. Residues: CASSFRHGGYEQYF.

This clone came up a few times. The genes are TRBV19 and TRBJ1-2; D unresolved. Germline loops: CDR1 LNHDA, CDR2 SQIVND (reference sequence). The CDR3 is 13 amino acids. V lost 7 bases and J lost 4, with 13 bases in between. CDR3 bases: TGTGCCAGTACCGATGACGGACCCTATGGCTACACCTTC. Its protein product is CASTDDGPYGYTF.

This clone counts as medium-sized (0.01 to 0.1%). The genes are TRBV6-8 and TRBJ1-5, with 9 positions matching TRBD1. The CDR3 extends over 14 amino acids. After removal of 11 bases from V and 4 bases from J, the junction contained 9 bases not matched to a gene. Germline V CDR1 and CDR2: MNHGY, SAAAGT. The CDR3 reads CAVHSGQGNQPQHF. In DNA form, the CDR3 reads TGTGCCGTCCATTCGGGACAGGGTAATCAGCCCCAGCATTTT.

This sequence joins TRBV5-1 and TRBJ2-5; D possibly corresponds to TRBD2 (6 bases). With 3 bases removed from V and 4 bases from J, the gap between germline ends came to 13 bases. This CDR3 region has 14 residues. CDR1 SGHRS and CDR2 YFSETQ come from the germline V gene. This chain's CDR3 is CASSSVGGLETQYF. The CDR3 DNA reads TGCGCCAGCAGCTCCGTCGGGGGTTTAGAGACCCAGTACTTC.

The rearrangement uses TRBV19 and TRBJ1-2, with D maybe TRBD1 (5 bases). Per the germline V gene, CDR1 is LNHDA and CDR2 is SQIVND (reference sequence). The ends were cut back, 3 bases at V and 4 bases at J, with 12 bases in the middle. This CDR3 spans 14 amino acids. The CDR3 reads CASSIGNGGYGYTF. In nucleotides, the CDR3 is TGTGCCAGTAGTATTGGTAATGGGGGCTATGGCTACACCTTC.

J is TRBJ2-2 and V is TRBV18; D call uncertain. CDR1 and CDR2 (germline): KGHSH, LQKENI. This CDR3 has 12 amino acids. The V end lost 3 bases, the J end lost 3 bases, and 2 bases lay between the germline ends. The CDR3 here is CASSPDTGELFF. The CDR3 DNA follows: TGTGCCAGCTCACCCGACACCGGGGAGCTGTTTTTT.

The gene calls are TRBV19 and TRBJ2-3; 8 bases match TRBD1. V lost 9 bases to trimming and J lost 4 bases; unmatched junction nucleotides: 9. This CDR3 comprises 14 residues. The germline CDR1 and CDR2 sequences are LNHDA and SQIVND (reference sequence). This chain's CDR3 is CASTGGQGPDTQYF. For the CDR3, the DNA is TGTGCCAGCACAGGGGGGCAGGGTCCAGATACGCAGTATTTT.

This clone was found once. This chain links TRBV5-1 with TRBJ1-6; 8 bases align to TRBD1. Germline V gene data show CDR1 as SGHRS and CDR2 as YFSETQ. CDR3 length: 16 residues. V lost 4 bases, J lost 4 bases, and 7 bases stayed unmatched. Written as DNA, the CDR3 is TGCGCCAGCAGCCCTACCGGGACAGGTTATAATTCACCCCTCCACTTT. It specifies CASSPTGTGYNSPLHF. The variable domain in full, completed from reference TRBV5-1 and TRBJ1-6, reads KAGVTQTPRYLIKTRGQQVTLSCSPISGHRSVSWYQQTPGQGLQFLFEYFSETQRNKGNFPGRFSGRQFSNSRSEMNVSTLELGDSALYLCASSPTGTGYNSPLHFGNGTRLTVT.

This clone was observed a handful of times. This sequence joins TRBV7-2 and TRBJ1-1; the D is unclear. Trimming cost V 6 bases and J 4 bases, with 12 bases left between them. Germline CDR1 and CDR2: SGHTA and FQGNSA. The CDR3 is 13 amino acids. The CDR3 spells CASSSRRSTEAFF. The CDR3, as DNA: TGTGCCAGCAGTTCTAGAAGGAGCACTGAAGCTTTCTTT.

The chain carries TRBV15 and TRBJ1-3; 7 bases are shared with TRBD1. Germline trimming cut 0 bases from V and 1 base from J; bases unmatched to any gene: 0. The germline V gene encodes CDR1 LNHNV and CDR2 YYDKDF (reference sequence). The CDR3 spans 15 residues. This CDR3 is CATSRDRGSGNTIYF. CDR3 coding DNA: TGTGCCACCAGCAGAGACAGGGGGTCTGGAAACACCATATATTTT. The full variable domain, with the rest looked up from reference TRBV15 and TRBJ1-3, is DAMVIQNPRYQVTQFGKPVTLSCSQTLNHNVMYWYQQKSSQAPKLLFHYYDKDFNNEADTPDNFQSRRPNTSFCFLDIRSPGLGDTAMYLCATSRDRGSGNTIYFGEGSWLTVV.

This clone appeared once. The chain recombines TRBV7-1 with TRBJ2-5; 7 nucleotides match TRBD1. TRBV7-1 is annotated as an ORF whose role is uncertain. The CDR3 has 15 amino acids. V dropped 5 bases and J dropped 4; count of bases not matched to a gene: 10. The CDR3 region is CASSRTGAPGETQYF. For the CDR3, the DNA is TGTGCCAGCAGCCGGACAGGAGCCCCAGGAGAGACCCAGTACTTC.

V usage is TRBV1 and J usage is TRBJ2-2; whether TRBD2, the table's D call, matches the DNA was not checked. TRBV1 is deemed a pseudogene. The CDR3 is made up of 15 amino acids. The CDR3 DNA sequence: TGCGCCAGCAGCCAAGAGATACTAGTCGCCGGGGAGCTGTTTTTT. Amino acids: CASSQEILVAGELFF.

In nucleotides, the CDR3 is TGTGCCAGCAGTTATCGTAGGCAGTCTTTGAGGTTTCTCTCTGAGACCCAGTACTTC. This translates into CASSYRRQSLRFLSETQYF. This sequence joins TRBV6-8 and TRBJ2-5; D not resolved. Germline CDR1 and CDR2: MNHGY and SAAAGT. Trimming left V 3 bases short and J 5 bases short, with 28 bases between. This CDR3 region has 19 residues.

The chain is built from TRBV11-3 and TRBJ1-2; D is possibly TRBD1 (6 bases). In germline, CDR1 is SGHNT, CDR2 YENEEA. CDR3 length equals 14 residues. V was shortened by 1 base and J by 4 bases, with 10 bases between the two germline ends. Here the CDR3 DNA reads TGTGCCAGCAGCTTAGGGGGGGCTGGCTATGGCTACACCTTC. This encodes CASSLGGAGYGYTF.

CDR3 DNA: TGTGCTAGTGGTTTGACAGGGATAGGCGAAAAACTGTTTTTT. As protein: CASGLTGIGEKLFF. The chain employs TRBV12-5 and TRBJ1-4, with D possibly matching TRBD1 (6 bases). Trimming removed 2 bases from V and 8 bases from J, with 12 bases in between. The germline V gene encodes CDR1 LGHNT and CDR2 FRNRAP. This CDR3 is 14 amino acids long.